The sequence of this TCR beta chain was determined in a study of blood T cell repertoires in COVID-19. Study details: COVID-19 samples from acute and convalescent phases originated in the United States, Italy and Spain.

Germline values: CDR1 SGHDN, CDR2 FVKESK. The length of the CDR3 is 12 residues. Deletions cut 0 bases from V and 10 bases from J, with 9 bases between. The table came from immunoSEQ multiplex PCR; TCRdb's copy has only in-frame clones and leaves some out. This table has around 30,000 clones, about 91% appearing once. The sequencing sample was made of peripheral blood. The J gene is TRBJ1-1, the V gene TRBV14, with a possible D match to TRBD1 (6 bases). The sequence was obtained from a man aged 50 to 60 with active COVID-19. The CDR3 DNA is TGTGCCAGCAGCCAAGATTGGGGGCCAGCTTTCTTT. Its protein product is CASSQDWGPAFF.